The TCR beta chain under discussion was sequenced for a study of shared clonotypes between healthy human individuals. General study findings and limits: Having only a few donors restricted how much genetic and exposure-history diversity was captured. Clonotypes shared by all four sorted-subset donors had higher generation probabilities than non-shared clonotypes.

CD45RO-negative, CCR7-selected cells formed the naive CD8 fraction, which excluded terminally differentiated effector memory CD45RA+ cells. Points on this clone: Its specificity is not known.

Trimming removed 8 bases from V and 2 bases from J; junction bases left unmatched: 12. Germline V lookup: CDR1 MNHEY, CDR2 SMNVEV (reference sequence). CDR3 length: 16 amino acids. Original handling: Owing to the provision of junction-only sequences devoid of quality scores by immunoSEQ, filtering differed. The table came from immunoSEQ multiplex PCR; TCRdb's copy has only in-frame clones and leaves some out. The DNA gave D and trimming, while V, J and clone size come from that table. The sample has about 2 million clones; about 95% are singletons. This receptor was taken from a man between 18 and 29 years old in good health. Sequencing was carried out using naive CD8+ T cells sorted from blood. J is TRBJ2-7 and V is TRBV27; 10 bases fit TRBD2. CDR3 bases: TGTGCCAGCTGGACCCTAACTAGCGGGGCCACCTACGAGCAGTACTTC. Protein: CASWTLTSGATYEQYF.